Listed here is a single TCR beta chain. Per the germline V gene, CDR1 is MGHDK and CDR2 is SYGVNS. V lost 8 bases and J lost 5, with 9 bases in between. The CDR3 runs to 12 residues. This entry is derived from a study of shared clonotypes between healthy human individuals. The data were produced by immunoSEQ multiplex PCR, yet TCRdb's version contains in-frame clones alone and is incomplete. The repertoire holds over a million clones, with roughly 75% as singletons. Sequenced input: memory CD4+ T cells sorted from blood. Indicated subset: CD45RA-negative fraction. This TCR was recovered from a man aged 18-30 years in good health. The chain links TRBV25-1 to TRBJ2-2; D possibly corresponds to TRBD1 (5 bases). The DNA of the CDR3 is TGTGCCAGCGGCAGGGATACCGGGGAGCTGTTTTTT. Protein product: CASGRDTGELFF.